What follows are 32 T cell receptor beta chains derived from one specimen sequenced in a study of T cell responses to AZD1222 COVID-19 vaccine. Profiling relied on immunoSEQ multiplex PCR, and the TCRdb table lists in-frame clones only, not all of them. The profile shows 100,000 to 150,000 clones, around 92% of them singletons. Sequences were derived from peripheral blood, sampled on day 0 of AZD1222 vaccination. Source of these receptors: an adult in good health.

V is TRBV3-1 (or the pseudogene TRBV3-2) and J is TRBJ1-2; TRBD1 might be the D (5 bases). CDR1 is LGHDT, CDR2 YNNKEL, per germline (reference sequence). The CDR3 has 15 residues. V lost 0 bases and J lost 8, with 16 bases in between. CDR3 sequence reads: CASSQDHTWEGGYTF. The CDR3 bases are TGTGCCAGCAGCCAAGATCACACCTGGGAGGGGGGCTACACCTTC.

The rearrangement uses TRBV6-5 and TRBJ2-1, with a possible D match to TRBD1 (5 bases). The CDR3 sequence is 12 residues long. CDR1 is MNHEY, CDR2 SVGAGI, per germline. V was trimmed by 8 bases and J by 5 bases, leaving 10 bases between them. The CDR3 here is CASRTGDNEQFF. DNA for the CDR3: TGTGCCAGCCGCACAGGCGACAATGAGCAGTTCTTC.

This clone was found once. The J gene is TRBJ2-7, the V gene TRBV6-5, with D hard to call. Trimming left V 2 bases short and J 4 bases short, with 9 bases between. The CDR3 is made up of 13 amino acids. Germline lookup yields CDR1 MNHEY and CDR2 SVGAGI. CDR3 protein: CASSYGQTYEQYF. The CDR3 nucleotides read TGTGCCAGCAGTTACGGCCAGACATACGAGCAGTACTTC.

This clone was observed once. This sequence joins TRBV5-4 and TRBJ1-2; D unclear. V was clipped by 7 bases and J by 7 bases, with 11 bases between them. The CDR3 runs 11 residues. Germline CDR1 SGHNT, CDR2 YYREEE (reference sequence). The CDR3 reads CASGGRGGYTF. DNA for the CDR3: TGTGCCAGCGGCGGTAGAGGTGGCTACACCTTC.

The chain has TRBV2 and TRBJ2-3; 13 bases agree with TRBD2. The germline V gene has CDR1 SNHLY and CDR2 FYNNEI. V lost 6 bases, J lost 6 bases, and 15 bases stayed unmatched. CDR3 size: 18 residues. CDR3 residues: CASSDESTSGRALDTQYF. CDR3 in DNA: TGTGCCAGCAGCGACGAGAGTACTAGCGGGAGGGCCCTTGATACGCAGTATTTT.

This chain links TRBV29-1 with TRBJ1-2; 11 positions match TRBD1. This CDR3 has 19 residues. Germline V gene data show CDR1 as SQVTM and CDR2 as ANQGSEA. Losses at the gene ends were 4 bases for V and 0 bases for J; bases not matched to a gene: 16. CDR3 residues: CSVVDWTGGRPPTNYGYTF. CDR3 bases: TGCAGCGTTGTCGATTGGACAGGGGGCCGACCGCCGACTAACTATGGCTACACCTTC.

The V and J genes are TRBV4-1 and TRBJ2-7; TRBD2 matches 10 bases. This CDR3 contains 13 residues. CDR1 is MGHRA and CDR2 is YSYEKL in the germline V gene. The ends lost 4 bases at V and 5 bases at J; junction bases unmatched: 2. In nucleotides, the CDR3 is TGCGCCAGCAGCCCTAGCGGGAGTAACGAGCAGTACTTC. Translating it yields CASSPSGSNEQYF.

This clone was picked up one time. The CDR3 here is CASSKAAVDSGNTIYF. CDR3 nucleotides: TGTGCCAGCAGCAAAGCCGCCGTTGACTCTGGAAACACCATATATTTT. The V gene is TRBV21-1, the J gene TRBJ1-3. TRBV21-1 is listed as a pseudogene. This CDR3 region has 16 residues.

The chain links TRBV5-6 to TRBJ1-1; tentatively, D is TRBD1 (6 bases). The V gene lost 4 bases and the J gene lost 7 bases, with 20 bases spanning the gap. This CDR3 has 15 amino acids. Germline-derived CDR1 and CDR2 are SGHDT and YYEEEE. The CDR3 DNA sequence: TGTGCCAGCAGCATTTCCCGGACAGCATGGATTGAAGCTTTCTTT. Residues: CASSISRTAWIEAFF.

The table lists this clone with a few counts. The rearrangement uses TRBV7-5 and TRBJ2-5; the table assigns TRBD2, which was not confirmed against the DNA. TRBV7-5 is listed as a pseudogene. The CDR3 contains 16 residues. DNA of the CDR3: TGTGTCAGAAGCCGTAGGACTAGCGGGAGTTGGGAGACCCAGTACTTC. Its protein is CVRSRRTSGSWETQYF.

The V and J genes are TRBV9 and TRBJ2-7, with D possibly being TRBD2 (6 bases). CDR1 and CDR2 (germline): SGDLS, YYNGEE. V was trimmed by 0 bases and J by 3 bases, leaving 10 bases between them. This CDR3 is built from 14 residues. This CDR3 reads CASSVDSGVYEQYF. CDR3 coding DNA: TGTGCCAGCAGCGTAGACTCGGGAGTCTACGAGCAGTACTTC.

The chain couples TRBV13 to TRBJ2-4; D call uncertain. V lost 5 bases and J lost 0, with 11 bases in between. CDR3 length equals 15 residues. Germline values: CDR1 PRHDT, CDR2 FYEKMQ (reference sequence). The chain's CDR3 is CASSKTRVAKNIQYF. In nucleotides, the CDR3 is TGTGCCAGCAGCAAGACCCGGGTAGCCAAAAACATTCAGTACTTC.

Only one count was recorded for this clone. This sequence joins TRBV5-5 and TRBJ1-3, with a possible D match to TRBD1 (5 bases). V was trimmed by 2 bases and J by 4 bases, leaving 13 bases between them. The CDR3 consists of 15 residues. CDR1 is SGHKS, CDR2 YYEKEE, per germline (reference sequence). This CDR3 is CASSFAGNPGNTIYF. The CDR3 region has the DNA TGTGCCAGCAGCTTCGCAGGGAATCCAGGAAACACCATATATTTT.

This chain joins TRBV18 and TRBJ1-4; 9 bases match TRBD1. The CDR3 runs 15 residues. Per the germline V gene, CDR1 is KGHSH and CDR2 is LQKENI. Trimming cost V 3 bases and J 5 bases; bases outside gene matches: 4. The CDR3 region is CASSPPGTGNEKLFF. In DNA form, the CDR3 reads TGTGCCAGCTCACCCCCCGGGACAGGGAATGAAAAACTGTTTTTT. Full variable domain (remainder filled in from reference TRBV18 and TRBJ1-4): NAGVMQNPRHLVRRRGQEARLRCSPMKGHSHVYWYRQLPEEGLKFMVYLQKENIIDESGMPKERFSAEFPKEGPSILRIQQVVRGDSAAYFCASSPPGTGNEKLFFGSGTQLSVL.

V and J are TRBV3-1 (or the pseudogene TRBV3-2) and TRBJ2-1; TRBD2 aligns across 13 bases. Germline CDR1 LGHDT, CDR2 YNNKEL (reference sequence). The J segment lost 5 bases and the V segment lost 1 base, leaving 5 bases of the junction unmatched. This CDR3 contains 17 residues. The CDR3 DNA is TGTGCCAGCAGCCAAGCTACCGGGACTAGCGGGAACAATGAGCAGTTCTTC. This codes for CASSQATGTSGNNEQFF.

The V gene is TRBV4-1, the J gene TRBJ1-6; unclear D gene. Germline V gives CDR1 MGHRA, CDR2 YSYEKL. Trimming left V 1 base short and J 6 bases short, with 10 bases between. The CDR3 length is 15 residues. The CDR3 region is CASSQVFPANSPLHF. CDR3 DNA: TGCGCCAGCAGCCAAGTTTTCCCAGCTAATTCACCCCTCCACTTT.

The chain couples TRBV3-1 (or the pseudogene TRBV3-2) to TRBJ2-7; 9 bases line up with TRBD1. Unmatched junction bases numbered 7, after V lost 3 bases and J lost 4 bases. Per the germline V gene, CDR1 is LGHDT and CDR2 is YNNKEL (reference sequence). This CDR3 is built from 15 residues. The CDR3 sequence: CASSHVGQGIYEQYF. The CDR3 nucleotides are TGTGCCAGCAGCCATGTCGGACAGGGGATATACGAGCAGTACTTC.

The rearrangement links TRBV10-2 to TRBJ1-2, with D perhaps TRBD1 (5 bases). The length of the CDR3 is 13 residues. Trimming cost V 3 bases and J 9 bases, with 14 bases left between them. Per germline, CDR1 WSHSY and CDR2 SAAADI. As DNA, the CDR3 is TGCGCCAGCAGTGATTTCGGGACCACACGCTACACCTTC. It yields the protein CASSDFGTTRYTF.

The chain carries TRBV10-1 and TRBJ1-1; possibly TRBD1 for D (6 bases). Germline V gene sequence: CDR1 WNHNN, CDR2 SYGVQD (reference sequence). This CDR3 has 15 amino acids. V was trimmed by 6 bases and J by 1 base, leaving 15 bases between them. CDR3 loop: CASRGRGGQNTEAFF. CDR3 bases: TGCGCCAGCAGAGGACGCGGGGGGCAGAACACTGAAGCTTTCTTT.

This clone turned up a few times. This sequence joins TRBV9 and TRBJ2-7, with D unresolved. Trimming stripped 1 base from V and 2 bases from J, with 10 bases between. The CDR3 is 14 residues long. Germline loops: CDR1 SGDLS, CDR2 YYNGEE. The CDR3 loop is CASSVSSRPYEQYF. Written as DNA, the CDR3 is TGTGCCAGCAGCGTATCCTCCAGACCCTACGAGCAGTACTTC.

The V gene is TRBV7-9, the J gene TRBJ2-7, with TRBD1 as a possible D gene (6 bases). Trimming stripped 5 bases from V and 2 bases from J, with 16 bases between. The germline V gene encodes CDR1 SEHNR and CDR2 FQNEAQ (reference sequence). The CDR3 runs to 15 residues. CDR3 in DNA: TGTGCCAGCAGCCGTTTCGGACAGCGAACCTACGAGCAGTACTTC. Protein: CASSRFGQRTYEQYF.

The chain recombines TRBV18 with TRBJ2-5; D gene ambiguous. The germline CDR1 and CDR2 sequences are KGHSH and LQKENI. The CDR3 runs to 15 residues. V gave up 1 base and J gave up 7 bases, with 16 bases separating them. DNA for the CDR3: TGTGCCAGCTCACCACAGGGTGATCCGAAGGGGACCCAGTACTTC. It codes for CASSPQGDPKGTQYF.

Only one count was recorded for this clone. The chain combines TRBV18 with TRBJ1-5, with unresolved D. The V gene lost 4 bases and the J gene lost 6 bases, with 22 bases spanning the gap. Germline V gene data show CDR1 as KGHSH and CDR2 as LQKENI. The CDR3 length is 17 residues. The CDR3 protein is CASSLLDPIEVSQPQHF. The CDR3 DNA reads TGTGCCAGCTCACTCCTGGATCCGATTGAGGTCAGTCAGCCCCAGCATTTT.

The V gene is TRBV5-4, the J gene TRBJ1-1; 11 bases match TRBD1. V trimming: 0 bases; J trimming: 4 bases; junction bases outside the gene matches: 8. The germline V gene has CDR1 SGHNT and CDR2 YYREEE (reference sequence). The CDR3 is 17 amino acids. CDR3 nucleotide sequence: TGTGCCAGCAGCTTGGGGACAGGGGGCGCGAGGGGCACTGAAGCTTTCTTT. Encoded protein: CASSLGTGGARGTEAFF.

The rearrangement uses TRBV9 and TRBJ1-2, with D unresolved. V gave up 1 base and J gave up 3 bases, with 13 bases separating them. CDR1 and CDR2 from the germline V gene are SGDLS and YYNGEE. The CDR3 totals 15 residues. This chain's CDR3 is CASSVSPGVDYGYTF. In DNA form, the CDR3 reads TGTGCCAGCAGCGTAAGTCCCGGGGTCGACTATGGCTACACCTTC.

This chain uses TRBV11-2 with TRBJ2-2, with D unclear. V was pared by 5 bases and J by 1 base, with 8 bases between. Germline V CDR1 and CDR2: SGHAT, FQNNGV. CDR3 length: 14 residues. In DNA form, the CDR3 reads TGTGCCAGCAGCGCGGACCTGAACACCGGGGAGCTGTTTTTT. Translating gives CASSADLNTGELFF.

The chain carries TRBV30 and TRBJ1-5, with D hard to call. This CDR3 contains 13 residues. Trimming cost V 0 bases and J 1 base, with 4 bases left between them. Germline CDR1 GTSNPN, CDR2 SVGIG (reference sequence). CDR3 DNA: TGTGCCTGGAGTGTACTGAGCAATCAGCCCCAGCATTTT. It specifies CAWSVLSNQPQHF.

The chain has TRBV7-9 and TRBJ2-3, with TRBD2 matching 11 bases. CDR3 length: 15 amino acids. Germline trimming cut 2 bases from V and 6 bases from J; bases unmatched to any gene: 4. Germline loops: CDR1 SEHNR, CDR2 FQNEAQ (reference sequence). CDR3 nucleotide sequence: TGTGCCAGCAGCTTATTTCCTAGCGGGAGGGATACGCAGTATTTT. Translating it yields CASSLFPSGRDTQYF. Full variable domain (outside the CDR3, taken from reference TRBV7-9 and TRBJ2-3): DTGVSQNPRHKITKRGQNVTFRCDPISEHNRLYWYRQTLGQGPEFLTYFQNEAQLEKSRLLSDRFSAERPKGSFSTLEIQRTEQGDSAMYLCASSLFPSGRDTQYFGPGTRLTVL.

The chain has TRBV4-1 and TRBJ2-7; the D gene is possibly TRBD2 (5 bases). This CDR3 spans 15 amino acids. Trimming took 8 bases from V and 3 from J, leaving 20 bases between them. Germline V gene data show CDR1 as MGHRA and CDR2 as YSYEKL. Here the CDR3 DNA reads TGCGCCAGCGGGAGAGGAGACGGGATCCACTACGAGCAGTACTTC. Its protein is CASGRGDGIHYEQYF.

Here the CDR3 reads CASSLVYQDRYTDTQYF. The CDR3 DNA is TGTGCCAGCAGCTTGGTTTACCAGGACCGCTACACAGATACGCAGTATTTT. V usage is TRBV5-6 and J usage is TRBJ2-3; no firm D call. The V gene lost 0 bases and the J gene lost 2 bases, with 16 bases spanning the gap. Germline lookup yields CDR1 SGHDT and CDR2 YYEEEE. The CDR3 is 17 residues long.

This clone appeared a single time. The rearrangement links TRBV6-1 to TRBJ1-2; D ambiguous. There are 14 residues in the CDR3. V was cut by 1 base and J by 6 bases, with 12 bases left in between. Germline V gives CDR1 MNHNS, CDR2 SASEGT. This chain's CDR3 is CASSEDTVVNGYTF. The CDR3 nucleotides read TGTGCCAGCAGTGAAGATACAGTTGTAAATGGCTACACCTTC.

The chain couples TRBV9 to TRBJ2-7, with 8 bases fitting TRBD1. The CDR3 contains 15 residues. After removal of 2 bases from V and 3 bases from J, the junction contained 7 bases not matched to a gene. The germline V gene has CDR1 SGDLS and CDR2 YYNGEE. The CDR3 spells CASSVLPDRVYEQYF. CDR3 nucleotide sequence: TGTGCCAGCAGCGTTTTGCCGGACAGGGTCTACGAGCAGTACTTC.